This T cell receptor beta chain is drawn from a study of identical twins. Findings of the study overall: Within cord blood, abundant beta clonotypes carried fewer insertions, but memory repertoires showed no such trend.

This clonotype was recorded at least ten times. Its target is unknown. Healthy Caucasians made up all donors. A universal primer site arose from template switching, and cDNA bore unique molecular identifiers. TCRdb redid the calling of the 5' RACE reads with MiXCR, one entry per CDR3 protein. This sample yields about 200,000 distinct CDR3 sequences, of which over 9.5% are seen a single time; roughly 10% belongs to the top ten. This TCR was sampled from a man in his fifties in good health. The source material was memory T cells sorted from blood.

CDR3 nucleotides: TGCAGTGCTTCACAGGATAACTATGGCTACACCTTC. Protein sequence: CSASQDNYGYTF. The genes are TRBV20-1 and TRBJ1-2, with D tentatively TRBD1 (5 bases). Germline CDR1 and CDR2: DFQATT and SNEGSKA (reference sequence). The CDR3 sequence is 12 residues long. Deletions cut 5 bases from V and 1 base from J, with 8 bases between.